This TCR beta chain comes out of a study of blood T cell repertoires in COVID-19 (dated by TCRdb to about 2020). For the study in its entirety: Samples from collaborators originated in the United States, Italy and Spain and spanned both the acute and convalescent phases of COVID-19. Subjects who had been exposed to COVID-19, were actively infected with it, or had recovered from it provided the deeply sampled blood TCRbeta repertoires that made up the dataset. The prospective study material was composed of cDNA or gDNA derived from T cells, B-cell-depleted T cells, or PBMCs. The repertoires were made available in a free public database intended to serve as a resource for research on the immune response to SARS-CoV-2. The sample metadata nearly always contained a de-identified subject ID, COVID-19 status, age in years and sex. Samples came from the ongoing ImmuneRACE study (first 160 participants) plus 1,254 subjects from 6 global collaborators. Where available, HLA class I and class II types were obtained from metadata supplied by the sample provider rather than from assay-based typing.

General findings and caveats noted by the study authors: How much clinical and demographic metadata was included differed by source and by participant, and the metadata was provided uncurated.

Reading the germline V gene gives CDR1 SNHLY and CDR2 FYNNEI. After removal of 3 bases from V and 8 bases from J, the junction retains 4 bases not matched to a gene. Reading from cysteine to phenylalanine, the CDR3 counts 14 amino acids. Kept here is only the CDR3 DNA, which spans 42 bases and is read in frame from base 1. Concerning this clone: Its antigen has not been determined. No base-level quality is on record; no much larger clone is a single base apart.

TCRbeta CDR3 regions were amplified from genomic DNA using the immunoSEQ Assay, a bias-controlled multiplex PCR. The published analysis was carried out like this. Nucleated cell counts per sample were estimated from amplification of reference gene primers within the assay. Sequence reads were collapsed and filtered to measure the absolute abundance of every unique TCRbeta CDR3 rearrangement. Productive Simpson clonality was computed per sample as the square root of Simpson's diversity index over productive rearrangements. Here the immuneACCESS table is served through TCRdb, limited to in-frame sequences with V and J called. Missing clones are a known gap in these copies; in checked studies unresolved V genes cover under half, and the rest lacks a known reason. V, J and clone size derive from that table, while D and trimming were established from the DNA sequence. The sample records some 220,000 clones, approximately 91% of which are singletons. Roughly 0.89% of the sample comes from the top ten.

At one collaborating source in Seattle, patients were enrolled during active infection and were followed longitudinally through the course of disease. Each collaborating institution followed its own protocols to collect whole blood in K2EDTA tubes. For TCRbeta analysis, collaborators shipped samples as frozen whole blood, isolated PBMCs, or DNA extracted from either of those sample types. The source of this sequence is a man aged 25-45 years with COVID-19, enrolled during active disease. Sequencing input: peripheral blood. The rearrangement combines TRBV2 with TRBJ1-6; TRBD1 lines up with 7 middle nucleotides. This receptor carries the CDR3 CASSERTGDSPLHF. The bases are TGTGCCAGCAGTGAGCGTACAGGGGATTCACCCCTCCACTTT. The full variable domain, with segments outside the CDR3 supplied by the reference TRBV2 and TRBJ1-6 proteins, appears as EPEVTQTPSHQVTQMGQEVILRCVPISNHLYFYWYRQILGQKVEFLVSFYNNEISEKSEIFDDQFSVERPDGSNFTLKIRSTKLEDSAMYFCASSERTGDSPLHFGNGTRLTVT.